This TCR beta chain originates from a study of human T cells and chemical hapten exposure. Overall study: Patch testing was performed with 0.01% DPC on the upper back, with reading at 6 days. The cohort included alopecia areata under or over 50% scalp, totalis and universalis.

Documented time point: patch test 2, 6 weeks after DPC sensitization. Indicated treatment: therapeutic diphenylcyclopropenone sensitization with weekly scalp DPC. Someone pulled total RNA out of unfractionated whole blood. This clonotype has ten or more counts. The CDR3 is 17 amino acids. Germline trimming cut 7 bases from V and 0 bases from J; bases unmatched to any gene: 3. The germline gives CDR1 MNHEY, CDR2 SVGEGT. TCRdb re-analysed the RACE reads in MiXCR, keeping a single row per CDR3 protein. The table includes 350,000 to 400,000 distinct CDR3 sequences, roughly 6% detected once. The chain carries TRBV6-2 or TRBV6-3 and TRBJ2-1, with 16 bases fitting TRBD2. This clonotype was sampled from a woman aged 18-29 years with alopecia areata. Some clones in this sample may be carry-over from other donors' samples. The material was whole blood, obtained in connection with sensitization to the hapten diphenylcyclopropenone (DPC). CDR3 amino acids: CASMGLAGGNSYNEQFF. CDR3 coding DNA: TGTGCCAGCATGGGACTAGCGGGGGGGAACTCCTACAATGAGCAGTTCTTC.